This T cell receptor beta chain comes out of a study of blood T cell repertoires in COVID-19. Study as a whole: T cells, B-cell-depleted T cells, or PBMCs supplied cDNA or gDNA.

V lost 3 bases, J lost 10 bases, and 7 bases lay in between. Germline CDR1 is WNHNN and CDR2 is SYGVQD (reference sequence). The CDR3 has 11 residues. Data came from immunoSEQ multiplex PCR; TCRdb stores just in-frame clones and leaves some out. The table records a few hundred thousand clones, 88% of them present only once. The clonotype comes from a man under 40 who had recovered from COVID-19. The sample consisted of PBMCs or T cells enriched from blood (not recorded which). The chain recombines TRBV10-1 with TRBJ2-1; D remains ambiguous. The CDR3 is CASSDMAEQFF. In DNA form, the CDR3 reads TGCGCCAGCAGTGATATGGCAGAGCAGTTCTTC.